This T cell receptor beta chain was sequenced during a study of T cell repertoires in cytomegalovirus infection. Study overall: CMV infection and matching HLA type were both indicated by public TCR beta signatures.

Using its own MiXCR run on the reads, TCRdb lists one record per CDR3 protein. Among under 350,000 distinct CDR3 sequences listed, more than 8% were seen once. Germline CDR1 is SGHRS and CDR2 is YFSETQ. The V end lost 3 bases, the J end lost 8 bases, and 17 bases lay between the germline ends. The CDR3 loop spans 14 amino acids. This clonotype was obtained from a human donor in good health (CMV status not recorded). Some clones in this sample may be carry-over from other donors' samples. Sequencing used PBMCs. The J gene is TRBJ1-2, the V gene TRBV5-1; a possible D gene is TRBD1 (6 bases). Here the CDR3 reads CASSSRGQGEGYTF. The DNA of the CDR3 is TGCGCCAGCAGCTCCCGGGGGCAGGGTGAAGGCTACACCTTC.